The 19 T cell receptor beta chains below were found in one sample sequenced in a study of PD-L1 blockade in urothelial cancer. The time point is: peripheral blood 6 weeks after treatment start. Some clones are missing from TCRdb's copy, which holds only in-frame ones; the method was immunoSEQ multiplex PCR. Of tens of thousands of clones listed, 65% to 90% were seen once; the top ten hold 24%. Sequenced here: PBMCs, sampled around atezolizumab (anti-PD-L1) treatment. These receptors originate from a man aged 55 to 70 with urothelial cancer.

This clone appeared once. This chain uses TRBV7-3 with TRBJ2-1, with D tentatively TRBD1 (6 bases). V was pared by 4 bases and J by 9 bases, with 7 bases between. Germline V lookup: CDR1 SGHTA, CDR2 FQGTGA. CDR3 length: 11 residues. The chain's CDR3 is CASSSGVEQFF. As DNA, the CDR3 is TGTGCCAGCAGCTCAGGGGTTGAGCAGTTCTTC.

The chain is built from TRBV19 and TRBJ2-3; TRBD2 matches at 8 bases. Trimming took 2 bases from V and 2 from J; bases not matched to a gene: 6. This CDR3 has 16 residues. The V gene's germline CDR1 is LNHDA and CDR2 SQIVND (reference sequence). CDR3 region: CASSIRRGAYTDTQYF. The CDR3 bases are TGTGCCAGTAGTATACGGCGGGGGGCCTACACAGATACGCAGTATTTT.

Written as DNA, the CDR3 is TGTGCCAGCAGTGGAGGGACTAGCGGGAGCAATGAGCAGTTCTTC. Translated, it gives CASSGGTSGSNEQFF. The V gene is TRBV6-4, the J gene TRBJ2-1, with 14 bases fitting TRBD2. CDR1 and CDR2 from the germline V gene are MRHNA and SNTAGT. Trimming at V came to 4 bases and at J to 6 bases, leaving 2 bases not matched to a gene. The CDR3 totals 15 residues.

CDR3 protein: CASSGPSGRRGSTDTQYF. The CDR3 DNA sequence: TGCGCCAGCAGTGGACCTAGCGGGAGACGGGGAAGCACAGATACGCAGTATTTT. This rearrangement joins TRBV10-1 to TRBJ2-3; TRBD2 agrees at 10 bases. The CDR3 spans 18 residues. The germline V gene encodes CDR1 WNHNN and CDR2 SYGVQD (reference sequence). The trim removed 4 bases at V and 0 bases at J, leaving 10 bases unmatched.

The chain combines TRBV30 with TRBJ1-6; possible D gene TRBD1, 6 bases. The V gene lost 5 bases and the J gene lost 0 bases, with 17 bases spanning the gap. The CDR3 loop spans 17 amino acids. From germline, CDR1 is GTSNPN and CDR2 SVGIG (reference sequence). In nucleotides, the CDR3 is TGTGCCTGGGAGGACAGAGAGGGGAGCTCCTATAATTCACCCCTCCACTTT. Protein: CAWEDREGSSYNSPLHF.

This clone showed up just a few times. In DNA, the CDR3 is TGTGCCAGTAGTACCTCCTCGGCCCAGTACTTC. Translated, it gives CASSTSSAQYF. V gene TRBV19 combines with J gene TRBJ2-5, with D uncertain. Germline CDR1 LNHDA, CDR2 SQIVND (reference sequence). With 4 bases removed from V and 9 bases from J, the gap between germline ends came to 9 bases. There are 11 residues in the CDR3.

The CDR3 loop is CAWSPKLGQGGTEAFF. CDR3 DNA sequence: TGTGCCTGGAGTCCGAAACTGGGACAGGGGGGGACTGAAGCTTTCTTT. The chain links TRBV30 to TRBJ1-1, with 11 positions matching TRBD1. V lost 2 bases to trimming and J lost 5 bases; unmatched junction nucleotides: 10. The CDR3 sequence is 16 residues long. The V gene's germline CDR1 is GTSNPN and CDR2 SVGIG (reference sequence).

The sample holds a few counts of this clone. The chain couples TRBV7-2 to TRBJ2-3, with 7 bases identical to TRBD1. The CDR3 is 16 amino acids. Trimming removed 3 bases from V and 0 bases from J; junction bases left unmatched: 6. Germline V lookup: CDR1 SGHTA, CDR2 FQGNSA. As DNA, the CDR3 is TGTGCCAGCAGCTTGAGGGGGCGGATTAGCACAGATACGCAGTATTTT. Translated, it gives CASSLRGRISTDTQYF.

V is TRBV5-4 and J is TRBJ2-7, with D tentatively TRBD2 (7 bases). The V end was cut by 1 base, the J end by 7 bases, with 18 bases between. This CDR3 comprises 15 residues. CDR1 and CDR2 from the germline V gene are SGHNT and YYREEE (reference sequence). CDR3 in DNA: TGTGCCAGCAGCTTGCGGGGGGCCATACTAGGGGAGCAGTACTTC. As protein: CASSLRGAILGEQYF. The full variable domain, its missing parts supplied by reference TRBV5-4 and TRBJ2-7, is ETGVTQSPTHLIKTRGQQVTLRCSSQSGHNTVSWYQQALGQGPQFIFQYYREEENGRGNFPPRFSGLQFPNYSSELNVNALELDDSALYLCASSLRGAILGEQYFGPGTRLTVT.

This chain connects TRBV7-8 to TRBJ1-3; a weak D match, TRBD1 (5 bases). The CDR3 covers 15 residues. CDR1 is SGHVS and CDR2 is FQNEAQ in the germline V gene. V was pared by 1 base and J by 2 bases, with 9 bases between. The DNA for the CDR3 is TGTGCCAGCAGCTTAGGTGCGGGGGCTGGAAACACCATATATTTT. Translation: CASSLGAGAGNTIYF.

The chain combines TRBV6-5 with TRBJ1-1, with 7 bases aligning to TRBD1. The V segment lost 3 bases and the J segment 5 bases; nucleotides outside the gene matches: 9. Germline V gives CDR1 MNHEY, CDR2 SVGAGI. The length of the CDR3 is 15 residues. CDR3 in amino acids: CASSYRQGTETEAFF. As DNA, the CDR3 is TGTGCCAGCAGTTATAGACAGGGTACGGAGACTGAAGCTTTCTTT.

This chain joins TRBV7-9 and TRBJ2-5; weak D call: TRBD1 (6 bases). CDR3 length: 15 residues. V lost 5 bases, J lost 5 bases, and 18 bases lay in between. Germline V lookup: CDR1 SEHNR, CDR2 FQNEAQ (reference sequence). The CDR3 region is CASSRRAGRGETQYF. As DNA, the CDR3 is TGTGCCAGCAGCCGTAGGGCCGGCAGGGGCGAGACCCAGTACTTC.

The DNA of the CDR3 is TGCGCCAGCAGCGGGACTAGCGGGAACACAGATACGCAGTATTTT. Protein product: CASSGTSGNTDTQYF. The chain is built from TRBV5-1 and TRBJ2-3; 13 bases align to TRBD2. The CDR3 is 15 amino acids. Looked up from germline, CDR1 is SGHRS and CDR2 is YFSETQ. Unmatched junction bases numbered 1, after V lost 4 bases and J lost 2 bases. Looking up the rest from reference TRBV5-1 and TRBJ2-3 gives the full variable domain: KAGVTQTPRYLIKTRGQQVTLSCSPISGHRSVSWYQQTPGQGLQFLFEYFSETQRNKGNFPGRFSGRQFSNSRSEMNVSTLELGDSALYLCASSGTSGNTDTQYFGPGTRLTVL.

The chain joins TRBV15 to TRBJ2-5; 8 nucleotides agree with TRBD2. CDR1 and CDR2 (germline): LNHNV, YYDKDF (reference sequence). The CDR3 is made up of 13 amino acids. The junction had 3 bases not matched to a gene; V was cut back by 5 bases and J by 4 bases. In DNA, the CDR3 is TGTGCCACCAGCCCAGGACTAGCAGAGACCCAGTACTTC. Its protein is CATSPGLAETQYF.

V is TRBV29-1 and J is TRBJ2-1, with D tentatively TRBD2 (6 bases). The germline gives CDR1 SQVTM, CDR2 ANQGSEA. Trimming left V 3 bases short and J 16 bases short, with 16 bases between. This CDR3 is built from 11 residues. CDR3 residues: CSVELGGAIFF. In DNA form, the CDR3 reads TGCAGCGTTGAGCTTGGAGGGGCTATATTCTTC.

This clone was detected a few times. This chain joins TRBV4-1 and TRBJ1-5, with a possible D match to TRBD1 (5 bases). The CDR3 is 15 residues long. Trimming removed 0 bases at V and 6 bases at J, with 12 bases between. Per the germline V gene, CDR1 is MGHRA and CDR2 is YSYEKL. The CDR3: CASSQDSAGGQPQHF. DNA for the CDR3: TGCGCCAGCAGCCAAGATTCGGCGGGGGGTCAGCCCCAGCATTTT.

This chain uses TRBV6-5 with TRBJ2-5; D is possibly TRBD1 (5 bases). Germline loops: CDR1 MNHEY, CDR2 SVGAGI. Trimming removed 4 bases from V and 4 bases from J, with 7 bases in between. The CDR3 sequence is 12 residues long. CDR3 DNA: TGTGCCAGCAGTTCGGACACAGAGACCCAGTACTTC. This codes for CASSSDTETQYF.

This chain's CDR3 is CASSHPGTGADTQYF. Written as DNA, the CDR3 is TGCGCCAGCAGCCATCCCGGGACAGGGGCAGATACGCAGTATTTT. The genes are TRBV4-1 and TRBJ2-3; 10 bases align to TRBD1. The trim removed 3 bases at V and 4 bases at J, leaving 4 bases unmatched. CDR1 and CDR2 from the germline V gene are MGHRA and YSYEKL. The CDR3 loop spans 15 amino acids.

The chain recombines TRBV14 with TRBJ2-7; possible D gene TRBD1, 5 bases. The CDR3 totals 14 residues. CDR1 SGHDN and CDR2 FVKESK come from the germline V gene. V was trimmed by 1 base and J by 6 bases, leaving 13 bases between them. Written as DNA, the CDR3 is TGTGCCAGCAGCCAAGTAAGGGGATCGGGCGAGCAGTACTTC. Translated, it gives CASSQVRGSGEQYF.